Listed below are T cell receptor beta chains from one sample, sequenced in a study of blood T cell repertoires in COVID-19. Libraries were prepared by immunoSEQ multiplex PCR; TCRdb keeps only in-frame clonotypes and omits some of them. The data contain 77,000 or so clones, roughly 80% of them singletons. The material sequenced was peripheral blood. These receptors all come from a young man with COVID-19, enrolled during active disease. Each CDR3 is given with its conserved first and last residue. D genes are given only for firm matches. The size entry is marked missing in some rows and otherwise reads once, few, many or a size class.

size: .
D: TRBD2
V: TRBV9
J: TRBJ2-1
DNA: TGTGCCAGCAGCGTAGGGGGAGGTCTAGCGGGAGGCACCTACAATGAGCAGTTCTTC
CDR3: CASSVGGGLAGGTYNEQFF

size: .
D: TRBD2
V: TRBV6-5
J: TRBJ2-6
DNA: TGTGCCAGTGGGGGGGGAGGAACTGGGGCCAACGTCCTGACTTTC
CDR3: CASGGGGTGANVLTF

size: .
D: TRBD2
V: TRBV24-1
J: TRBJ2-1
DNA: TGTGCCACCCCTTCGACTAGCGGTAATGAGCAGTTCTTC
CDR3: CATPSTSGNEQFF

size: .
D: .
V: TRBV2
J: TRBJ2-2
DNA: TGTGCCAGCACCCGAGTAGGGAGAACCGGGGAGCTGTTTTTT
CDR3: CASTRVGRTGELFF

size: .
D: .
V: TRBV9
J: TRBJ1-4
DNA: TGTGCCAGCAGCGTAGGCCAGAAAGAACTGTTTTTT
CDR3: CASSVGQKELFF

size: .
D: .
V: TRBV2
J: TRBJ1-1
DNA: TGTGCCAGCAGTGGTACAGGGCATTTTACTGAAGCTTTCTTT
CDR3: CASSGTGHFTEAFF

size: .
D: .
V: TRBV28
J: TRBJ1-2
DNA: TGTGCCAGCACCTTGGACAGTAACTATGGCTACACCTTC
CDR3: CASTLDSNYGYTF

size: .
D: .
V: TRBV6-2/TRBV6-3
J: TRBJ2-3
DNA: TGTGCCAGCAGTTACTCGACGCTAGCGAGTTCTCTGGATACGCAGTATTTT
CDR3: CASSYSTLASSLDTQYF

size: .
D: TRBD1
V: TRBV19
J: TRBJ1-1
DNA: TGTGCCAGACCAACAGGGGGCGATCAAACTGAAGCTTTCTTT
CDR3: CARPTGGDQTEAFF

size: .
D: TRBD1
V: TRBV2
J: TRBJ1-3
DNA: TGTGCCAGCAAATTAGAGATGACAGGGGCGAACACCATATATTTT
CDR3: CASKLEMTGANTIYF

size: .
D: TRBD2
V: TRBV5-1
J: TRBJ2-3
DNA: TGCGCCAGCAGCAGGACAGCGGGAGGTTACACAGATACGCAGTATTTT
CDR3: CASSRTAGGYTDTQYF

size: .
D: .
V: TRBV27
J: TRBJ2-1
DNA: TGTGCCAGCAGTCCCCTAGGCAATGAGCAGTTCTTC
CDR3: CASSPLGNEQFF

size: .
D: TRBD2
V: TRBV3-1/TRBV3-2
J: TRBJ2-1
DNA: TGTGCCAGCAGCCCAAAGGGACTAGCGGGAGGGCGTGAGCAGTTCTTC
CDR3: CASSPKGLAGGREQFF

size: .
D: .
V: TRBV20-1
J: TRBJ2-5
DNA: TGCAGTGCTAGTACGGGGACTCAAGAGACCCAGTACTTC
CDR3: CSASTGTQETQYF

size: .
D: TRBD2
V: TRBV18
J: TRBJ2-2
DNA: TGTGCCAGCTCACCACAGCGGGAGATGGGTACCGGGGAGCTGTTTTTT
CDR3: CASSPQREMGTGELFF

size: .
D: .
V: TRBV3-1/TRBV3-2
J: TRBJ1-3
DNA: TGTGCCAGCAGCCCAGAGACAAAAACATTAGGAAACACCATATATTTT
CDR3: CASSPETKTLGNTIYF

size: .
D: .
V: TRBV13
J: TRBJ2-7
DNA: TGTGCCAGCAGCTTCTCCGCCTTACCCCCGGGACACCGCTTTGAGCAGTACTTC
CDR3: CASSFSALPPGHRFEQYF

size: .
D: TRBD1
V: TRBV18
J: TRBJ1-2
DNA: TGTGCCAGCTCTCCGGCGGACAGGGGCAACTATGGCTACACCTTC
CDR3: CASSPADRGNYGYTF

size: few
D: TRBD1
V: TRBV19
J: TRBJ2-7
DNA: TGTGCCAGTAGTATGAGGGACAGGGGGTACGAGCAGTACTTC
CDR3: CASSMRDRGYEQYF

size: .
D: TRBD2
V: TRBV2
J: TRBJ2-3
DNA: TGTGCCAGCAGGACTAGCGGGAGGGATACGCAGTATTTT
CDR3: CASRTSGRDTQYF

size: .
D: TRBD1
V: TRBV28
J: TRBJ2-6
DNA: TGTGCCAGCAGAGGGACAGTCGGGACCTTCTCTGGGGCCAACGTCCTGACTTTC
CDR3: CASRGTVGTFSGANVLTF

size: .
D: TRBD1
V: TRBV2
J: TRBJ2-5
DNA: TGTGCCAGCAGGTGGGGACAGGGGGCAGAGACCCAGTACTTC
CDR3: CASRWGQGAETQYF

size: once
D: TRBD1
V: TRBV3-1/TRBV3-2
J: TRBJ1-1
DNA: TGTGCCAGCAGCCAAGGGGACAGGGGATGGAGTAGGACTGAAGCTTTCTTT
CDR3: CASSQGDRGWSRTEAFF

size: .
D: .
V: TRBV14
J: TRBJ1-6
DNA: TGTGCCAGCAGCCAATCCAGGGCCGTCGGGTCACCCCTCCACTTT
CDR3: CASSQSRAVGSPLHF

size: once
D: .
V: TRBV6-5
J: TRBJ1-1
DNA: TGTGCCAGCAGTTACTCTTCGGGGTGGAACACTGAAGCTTTCTTT
CDR3: CASSYSSGWNTEAFF

size: once
D: .
V: TRBV10-1
J: TRBJ2-1
DNA: TGCGCCAGCAGTTTCGACTCCAATGAGCAGTTCTTC
CDR3: CASSFDSNEQFF

size: few
D: TRBD2
V: TRBV2
J: TRBJ2-5
DNA: TGTGCCAGCAGAGAGGGTGCGGGAGGCACCCAAGAGACCCAGTACTTC
CDR3: CASREGAGGTQETQYF

size: medium-sized
D: .
V: TRBV19
J: TRBJ1-5
DNA: TGTGCCAGTAGTTCCCGGGACATCACTAGCAATCAGCCCCAGCATTTT
CDR3: CASSSRDITSNQPQHF

size: .
D: .
V: TRBV5-4
J: TRBJ2-3
DNA: TGTGCCAGCAGCTTGGGTCTCCTAGCAGGCACAGATACGCAGTATTTT
CDR3: CASSLGLLAGTDTQYF

size: .
D: .
V: TRBV12-5
J: TRBJ1-1
DNA: TGTGCTAGTGGTTTGTCCCAGAGAGGGCGGGGAAACACTGAAGCTTTCTTT
CDR3: CASGLSQRGRGNTEAFF

size: .
D: .
V: TRBV24-1
J: TRBJ2-3
DNA: TGTGCCACCAGTGATTGGGACACCGATACGCAGTATTTT
CDR3: CATSDWDTDTQYF

size: .
D: TRBD1
V: TRBV6-1
J: TRBJ2-7
DNA: TGTGCCAGCAGTGAAATCTGGACAGGGTGTGGCGAGCAGTACTTC
CDR3: CASSEIWTGCGEQYF

size: .
D: .
V: TRBV7-3
J: TRBJ2-4
DNA: TGTGCCAGCAGCCCTGGCTCGGGGGATCAAAACATTCAGTACTTC
CDR3: CASSPGSGDQNIQYF

size: once
D: TRBD1
V: TRBV13
J: TRBJ2-2
DNA: TGTGCCAGCAGCCCACAGGGGCGCGCGAACACCGGGGAGCTGTTTTTT
CDR3: CASSPQGRANTGELFF

size: .
D: .
V: TRBV7-2
J: TRBJ1-2
DNA: TGTGCCAGCAGCTTAGCGGGGCCCCAAGCTAACTATGGCTACACCTTC
CDR3: CASSLAGPQANYGYTF

size: .
D: TRBD1
V: TRBV30
J: TRBJ1-6
DNA: TGTGCCTGGAGTCGGGACAGGGGGATAGGTAATTCACCCCTCCACTTT
CDR3: CAWSRDRGIGNSPLHF

size: .
D: .
V: TRBV15
J: TRBJ2-5
DNA: TGTGCCACCAGCAGAGTGGCCGCTTCGAGAGGCCAAGAGACCCAGTACTTC
CDR3: CATSRVAASRGQETQYF

size: once
D: TRBD1
V: TRBV19
J: TRBJ2-5
DNA: TGTGCCAGTAGTATTAAGGGACAGGGTGCAAAGACCCAGTACTTC
CDR3: CASSIKGQGAKTQYF

size: .
D: .
V: TRBV28
J: TRBJ1-4
DNA: TGTGCCAGCAGTTTAGGAGGGGTGGCTAATGAAAAACTGTTTTTT
CDR3: CASSLGGVANEKLFF

size: .
D: .
V: TRBV5-1
J: TRBJ1-6
DNA: TGCGCCAGCAGCTTGGCAGGTTTTCGCTATTCACCCCTCCACTTT
CDR3: CASSLAGFRYSPLHF

size: .
D: .
V: TRBV5-6
J: TRBJ2-3
DNA: TGTGCCAGCAGCTTGTCGGTGACAACAGATACGCAGTATTTT
CDR3: CASSLSVTTDTQYF

size: .
D: .
V: TRBV7-8
J: TRBJ1-1
DNA: TGTGCCAGCAGCCACCGCGGGGGCGCGGGTGGGAACACTGAAGCTTTCTTT
CDR3: CASSHRGGAGGNTEAFF

size: .
D: TRBD1
V: TRBV30
J: TRBJ2-7
DNA: TGTGCCTGGAGAACCTCACGGGACAGGGTAGCCTTC
CDR3: CAWRTSRDRVAF

size: .
D: .
V: TRBV2
J: TRBJ1-5
DNA: TGTGCCACCCAGACACAAACGAATCAGCCCCAGCATTTT
CDR3: CATQTQTNQPQHF

size: few
D: .
V: TRBV28
J: TRBJ1-6
DNA: TGTGCCAGCAGTTTACTGGGGCAGACGAAGGCACCCCTCCACTTT
CDR3: CASSLLGQTKAPLHF

size: .
D: .
V: TRBV10-3
J: TRBJ1-1
DNA: TGTGCCGTGCAATCGGGGGGTAGGAACACTGAAGCTTTCTTT
CDR3: CAVQSGGRNTEAFF

size: .
D: .
V: TRBV18
J: TRBJ1-1
DNA: TGTGCCAGCTCACCGAACCCTATCCGGAACACTGAAGCTTTCTTT
CDR3: CASSPNPIRNTEAFF

size: .
D: TRBD1
V: TRBV28
J: TRBJ2-7
DNA: TGTGCCAGCAGCCGACCGGGACAGGGGCGTGACGAGCAGTACTTC
CDR3: CASSRPGQGRDEQYF

size: .
D: TRBD1
V: TRBV10-2
J: TRBJ1-2
DNA: TGCGCCAGCAGTGAGTCGGAGAGACAGGGGAGTGGCTACACCTTC
CDR3: CASSESERQGSGYTF

size: .
D: .
V: TRBV7-2
J: TRBJ1-2
DNA: TGTGCCAGCTCATCGGCGGGGGGCTCTGGCTACACCTTC
CDR3: CASSSAGGSGYTF

size: .
D: TRBD2
V: TRBV7-3
J: TRBJ2-3
DNA: TGTGCCAGCAGCTTAAACCTAGCGGGAGGAGGGGATACGCAGTATTTT
CDR3: CASSLNLAGGGDTQYF

size: .
D: .
V: TRBV2
J: TRBJ2-4
DNA: TGTGCCAGCAGTGTGGAGGGGTTAGCCAAAAACATTCAGTACTTC
CDR3: CASSVEGLAKNIQYF

size: .
D: TRBD1
V: TRBV29-1
J: TRBJ2-1
DNA: TGCAGCGTGACAGGGACCTACAATGAGCAGTTCTTC
CDR3: CSVTGTYNEQFF

size: once
D: TRBD1
V: TRBV28
J: TRBJ2-7
DNA: TGTGCCAGCAGTTTCCGGGACAGAGCCTACGAGCAGTACTTC
CDR3: CASSFRDRAYEQYF

size: .
D: .
V: TRBV15
J: TRBJ1-5
DNA: TGTGCCACCAGCAGAGATCGGGGGGCCGGTCAGCCCCAGCATTTT
CDR3: CATSRDRGAGQPQHF